This passage covers 19 T cell receptor beta chains from one sample sequenced in a study of spatial heterogeneity in lung cancer. Each CDR3 protein gets one entry after TCRdb re-called the 5' RACE reads with MiXCR. The sample has just over 70,000 distinct CDR3 sequences; roughly 8.9% are singletons. The time point is: blood at routine non-recurrence follow-up after resection. The source material was PBMCs, sampled at follow-up. The origin of the receptors is a female donor with early-stage non-small cell lung cancer.

Many counts were recorded for this clonotype. The V call is TRBV5-1, the J call TRBJ2-1, with 7 bases identical to TRBD2. The V and J ends lost 5 bases and 6 bases, in that order; junction bases with no gene match: 17. Per the germline V gene, CDR1 is SGHRS and CDR2 is YFSETQ. The CDR3 contains 17 residues. DNA of the CDR3: TGCGCCAGCAGATTGACGGCTAGCGGCCGCAATTCCAATGAGCAGTTCTTC. Translating gives CASRLTASGRNSNEQFF. The entire variable domain, with the rest obtained from reference TRBV5-1 and TRBJ2-1, is as follows: KAGVTQTPRYLIKTRGQQVTLSCSPISGHRSVSWYQQTPGQGLQFLFEYFSETQRNKGNFPGRFSGRQFSNSRSEMNVSTLELGDSALYLCASRLTASGRNSNEQFFGPGTRLTVL.

This clonotype has ten or more counts. This rearrangement joins TRBV23-1 to TRBJ2-1; 8 bases are a match to TRBD1. TRBV23-1 falls under the ORF class, with uncertain function. The ends lost 2 bases at V and 8 bases at J; junction bases unmatched: 20. CDR3 length: 19 amino acids. CDR3: CASSQPLESEQGASDEQFF. The CDR3 bases are TGCGCCAGCAGTCAACCCCTCGAAAGTGAGCAGGGGGCCTCGGATGAGCAGTTCTTC.

The chain links TRBV2 to TRBJ2-3; D not certain. The germline gives CDR1 SNHLY, CDR2 FYNNEI. This CDR3 has 13 residues. The V end lost 7 bases, the J end lost 1 base, and 9 bases lay between the germline ends. CDR3 bases: TGTGCCAGCAACTCTATGGGCACAGATACGCAGTATTTT. Amino acids: CASNSMGTDTQYF.

There are many counts of this clonotype. The V gene is TRBV18, the J gene TRBJ2-1; TRBD2 agrees at 14 bases. Germline trimming cut 3 bases from V and 7 bases from J; bases unmatched to any gene: 5. This CDR3 spans 16 amino acids. Germline assignment: CDR1 KGHSH and CDR2 LQKENI. The CDR3 coding sequence is TGTGCCAGCTCACCGGCGGGACTAGCGGGAGCAAATGAGCAGTTCTTC. It codes for CASSPAGLAGANEQFF.

The J gene is TRBJ2-3, the V gene TRBV5-1; D is unresolved. Trimming left V 2 bases short and J 5 bases short, with 9 bases between. This CDR3 is 13 amino acids long. Germline V gene lookup returns CDR1 SGHRS and CDR2 YFSETQ. This chain's CDR3 is CASSLGPEDTQYF. The CDR3 coding sequence is TGCGCCAGCAGCTTAGGCCCGGAAGATACGCAGTATTTT.

V gene TRBV7-6 combines with J gene TRBJ2-7; 8 nucleotides align to TRBD2. V lost 7 bases to trimming and J lost 2 bases; unmatched junction nucleotides: 7. The germline V gene has CDR1 SGHVS and CDR2 FNYEAQ. The CDR3 has 14 amino acids. The CDR3 reads CASTPGGVAYEQYF. Written as DNA, the CDR3 is TGTGCCAGCACCCCCGGGGGGGTCGCCTACGAGCAGTACTTC. Using reference TRBV7-6 and TRBJ2-7 for the parts outside the CDR3, the full variable domain is GAGVSQSPRYKVTKRGQDVALRCDPISGHVSLYWYRQALGQGPEFLTYFNYEAQQDKSGLPNDRFSAERPEGSISTLTIQRTEQRDSAMYRCASTPGGVAYEQYFGPGTRLTVT.

In its sample, this clonotype was seen many times. V is TRBV5-1 and J is TRBJ2-1, with D tentatively TRBD2 (5 bases). The CDR3 is made up of 16 amino acids. The germline V gene encodes CDR1 SGHRS and CDR2 YFSETQ. The V and J ends lost 2 bases and 1 base respectively, with 13 bases between them. The CDR3 sequence is CASSFWGTRSYNEQFF. Here the CDR3 DNA reads TGCGCCAGCAGCTTCTGGGGTACTAGATCCTACAATGAGCAGTTCTTC.

This clonotype was recorded many times. CDR3 region: CSVDTEAFF. The DNA of the CDR3 is TGCAGCGTCGACACTGAAGCTTTCTTT. The rearrangement links TRBV29-1 to TRBJ1-1; D not certain. Between the trimmed V and J ends, which lost 6 bases and 3 bases, there was a span of 2 bases. The CDR3 is 9 amino acids. The germline V gene has CDR1 SQVTM and CDR2 ANQGSEA.

This clonotype was observed many times. The chain uses TRBV7-3 and TRBJ1-1, with a possible D match to TRBD1 (5 bases). This CDR3 is built from 14 residues. Germline CDR1 reads SGHTA; CDR2 reads FQGTGA. The V gene lost 6 bases and the J gene lost 4 bases, with 15 bases spanning the gap. CDR3 region: CASSQAQGTTEAFF. The CDR3 region has the DNA TGTGCCAGCAGTCAAGCTCAGGGCACCACTGAAGCTTTCTTT.

The sample holds many counts of this clonotype. The gene calls are TRBV20-1 and TRBJ2-1; 11 bases agree with TRBD2. The CDR3 spans 16 residues. Germline V gene lookup returns CDR1 DFQATT and CDR2 SNEGSKA (reference sequence). Trimming at V came to 6 bases and at J to 3 bases, leaving 10 bases not matched to a gene. As DNA, the CDR3 is TGCAGTGCCTCAAGTCATGGACTAGCGGGCTACAATGAGCAGTTCTTC. As protein: CSASSHGLAGYNEQFF.

This clonotype was observed many times. The chain recombines TRBV27 with TRBJ2-7; 7 bases are shared with TRBD2. The V segment lost 6 bases and the J segment 2 bases; nucleotides outside the gene matches: 13. The CDR3 sequence is 16 residues long. The germline gives CDR1 MNHEY, CDR2 SMNVEV (reference sequence). The CDR3 loop is CASRTRGGLGPYEQYF. DNA of the CDR3: TGTGCCAGCAGAACTAGGGGAGGGCTTGGACCCTACGAGCAGTACTTC.

This clonotype was recorded many times. The gene calls are TRBV20-1 and TRBJ2-7; D might be TRBD1 (6 bases). Trimming removed 3 bases from V and 2 bases from J, with 11 bases in between. CDR3 length: 13 residues. Germline CDR1 DFQATT, CDR2 SNEGSKA (reference sequence). The CDR3 here is CSASPDRPYEQYF. For the CDR3, the DNA is TGCAGTGCTAGCCCTGACAGGCCCTACGAGCAGTACTTC.

This clonotype was counted between two and nine times. CDR3 region: CATDREGTDTQYF. CDR3 DNA: TGTGCCACCGACAGGGAGGGCACAGATACGCAGTATTTT. The chain uses TRBV15 and TRBJ2-3; the D gene is possibly TRBD1 (7 bases). The CDR3 consists of 13 residues. CDR1 LNHNV and CDR2 YYDKDF come from the germline V gene (reference sequence). Trimming removed 8 bases at V and 1 base at J, with 10 bases between.

This clonotype was counted between two and nine times. The chain combines TRBV28 with TRBJ2-2; 11 bases map to TRBD1. The germline CDR1 and CDR2 sequences are MDHEN and SYDVKM. This CDR3 contains 17 residues. Trimming cost V 3 bases and J 4 bases; bases outside gene matches: 7. This CDR3 reads CASSFLGQGAFTGELFF. CDR3 nucleotide sequence: TGTGCCAGCAGTTTTTTAGGACAGGGGGCTTTCACCGGGGAGCTGTTTTTT.

The sample holds many counts of this clonotype. The chain carries TRBV12-3 or TRBV12-4 and TRBJ2-2; D remains unclear. The CDR3 totals 14 residues. Trimming removed 1 base at V and 4 bases at J, with 7 bases between. CDR3 nucleotides: TGTGCCAGCAGTTTAGAGGGCTCCACCGGGGAGCTGTTTTTT. Translating gives CASSLEGSTGELFF.

There are many counts of this clonotype. This chain joins TRBV3-1 and TRBJ2-1; no definite D call. CDR1 is LGHDT and CDR2 is YNNKEL in the germline V gene (reference sequence). The ends were cut back, 4 bases at V and 0 bases at J, with 10 bases in the middle. The CDR3 extends over 15 amino acids. CDR3 loop: CASSPSISSYNEQFF. The CDR3 nucleotides read TGTGCCAGCAGCCCATCCATTAGCTCCTACAATGAGCAGTTCTTC.

This clonotype was seen ten or more times. The chain combines TRBV11-1 with TRBJ2-1; D unclear. The CDR3 is made up of 15 amino acids. Trimming shortened V by 5 bases and J by 4 bases, and 15 bases separated the two germline ends. The germline gives CDR1 SGHAT, CDR2 FQDESV (reference sequence). Here the CDR3 reads CASSEDGTSYNEQFF. The CDR3 region has the DNA TGTGCCAGCAGCGAAGACGGAACCTCATACAATGAGCAGTTCTTC.

Turning to this clonotype: No conserved phenylalanine or tryptophan ends this CDR3, so it is likely a read error. The rearrangement uses TRBV28 and TRBJ1-4; the D is unclear. The V and J ends lost 8 bases and 5 bases respectively, with 9 bases between them. This CDR3 is 12 amino acids long. Germline loops: CDR1 MDHEN, CDR2 SYDVKM. CDR3: CASGGKNEKLFS. As DNA, the CDR3 is TGTGCCAGCGGAGGGAAAAATGAAAAACTGTTTTCT.

This chain connects TRBV4-2 to TRBJ2-1; possibly TRBD1 or TRBD2 for D (5 bases each). Trimming left V 1 base short and J 5 bases short, with 12 bases between. This CDR3 region has 15 residues. Germline-derived CDR1 and CDR2 are LGHNA and YNFKEQ. The CDR3 sequence is CASSQGGTVNNEQFF. The CDR3 DNA sequence: TGTGCCAGCAGCCAAGGGGGGACGGTTAACAATGAGCAGTTCTTC.